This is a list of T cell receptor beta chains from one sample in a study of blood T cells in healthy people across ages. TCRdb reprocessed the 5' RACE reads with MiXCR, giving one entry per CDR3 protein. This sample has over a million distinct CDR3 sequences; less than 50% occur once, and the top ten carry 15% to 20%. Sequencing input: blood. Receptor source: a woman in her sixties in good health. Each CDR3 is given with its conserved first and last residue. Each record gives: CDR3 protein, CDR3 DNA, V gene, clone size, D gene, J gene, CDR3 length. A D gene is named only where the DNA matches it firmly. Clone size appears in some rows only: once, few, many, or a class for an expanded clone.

cdr3_aa: CASSLDTGRGTQYF; cdr3_nt: TGTGCCAGCAGTTTAGATACTGGACGGGGAACGCAGTATTTT; v_call: TRBV12-3/TRBV12-4; clone_size: -; d_call: -; j_call: TRBJ2-3; cdr3_length: 14
cdr3_aa: CASSPGGHGAGYTF; cdr3_nt: TGTGCCAGCAGCCCCGGTGGGCACGGCGCTGGCTACACCTTC; v_call: TRBV27; clone_size: -; d_call: -; j_call: TRBJ1-2; cdr3_length: 14
cdr3_aa: CASSGGLPPDTQYF; cdr3_nt: TGCGCCAGCAGTGGGGGACTACCCCCAGATACGCAGTATTTT; v_call: TRBV10-1; clone_size: -; d_call: TRBD2; j_call: TRBJ2-3; cdr3_length: 14
cdr3_aa: CASRHEMGLAGSETQYF; cdr3_nt: TGTGCCAGCAGACACGAAATGGGACTAGCGGGATCAGAGACCCAGTACTTC; v_call: TRBV2; clone_size: few; d_call: TRBD2; j_call: TRBJ2-5; cdr3_length: 17
cdr3_aa: CASSEVGADNTGELFF; cdr3_nt: TGTGCCAGCAGCGAAGTTGGGGCCGACAACACCGGGGAGCTGTTTTTT; v_call: TRBV4-2; clone_size: -; d_call: -; j_call: TRBJ2-2; cdr3_length: 16
cdr3_aa: CASSPPRGLAKNIQYF; cdr3_nt: TGTGCCAGCAGCCCCCCTAGGGGACTAGCCAAAAACATTCAGTACTTC; v_call: TRBV7-2; clone_size: -; d_call: -; j_call: TRBJ2-4; cdr3_length: 16
cdr3_aa: CATSRHRAYNEQFF; cdr3_nt: TGTGCCACCAGCAGACACAGAGCGTACAATGAGCAGTTCTTC; v_call: TRBV15; clone_size: -; d_call: -; j_call: TRBJ2-1; cdr3_length: 14
cdr3_aa: CAITRLGNPHEQYF; cdr3_nt: TGTGCCATCACAAGATTGGGGAATCCTCACGAGCAGTACTTC; v_call: TRBV10-3; clone_size: -; d_call: -; j_call: TRBJ2-7; cdr3_length: 14
cdr3_aa: CASSFTFGGRESYEQYF; cdr3_nt: TGTGCCAGCAGCTTTACCTTTGGAGGCAGGGAATCCTACGAGCAGTACTTC; v_call: TRBV7-2; clone_size: -; d_call: -; j_call: TRBJ2-7; cdr3_length: 17
cdr3_aa: CATSRAETGPPYEQYF; cdr3_nt: TGTGCCACCAGCAGAGCGGAGACAGGGCCCCCCTACGAGCAGTACTTC; v_call: TRBV15; clone_size: -; d_call: TRBD1; j_call: TRBJ2-7; cdr3_length: 16
cdr3_aa: CASSRDSPSTDTQYF; cdr3_nt: TGTGCCAGCAGCCGGGACAGCCCTAGCACAGATACGCAGTATTTT; v_call: TRBV12-3/TRBV12-4; clone_size: -; d_call: TRBD1; j_call: TRBJ2-3; cdr3_length: 15
cdr3_aa: CASSWGPPSGGGGEQFF; cdr3_nt: TGTGCCAGCAGCTGGGGCCCACCTAGCGGGGGGGGTGGTGAGCAGTTCTTC; v_call: TRBV27; clone_size: -; d_call: TRBD2; j_call: TRBJ2-1; cdr3_length: 17
cdr3_aa: CASSLAAPSGQETQYF; cdr3_nt: TGTGCCAGCAGCTTGGCGGCCCCCAGCGGGCAAGAGACCCAGTACTTC; v_call: TRBV5-4; clone_size: -; d_call: -; j_call: TRBJ2-5; cdr3_length: 16
cdr3_aa: CASSHRVVSTDTQYF; cdr3_nt: TGTGCCAGCAGTCACAGGGTGGTTAGCACAGATACGCAGTATTTT; v_call: TRBV27; clone_size: few; d_call: -; j_call: TRBJ2-3; cdr3_length: 15
cdr3_aa: CASSYSASGDTYEQYF; cdr3_nt: TGTGCCAGCAGTTACTCTGCTAGCGGGGACACCTACGAGCAGTACTTC; v_call: TRBV6-2/TRBV6-3; clone_size: -; d_call: TRBD2; j_call: TRBJ2-7; cdr3_length: 16
cdr3_aa: CASSPSRTSGGDTQYF; cdr3_nt: TGCGCCAGCAGCCCCAGCAGGACTAGCGGGGGGGATACGCAGTATTTT; v_call: TRBV4-1; clone_size: -; d_call: TRBD2; j_call: TRBJ2-3; cdr3_length: 16
cdr3_aa: CASSLQDSSYNEQFF; cdr3_nt: TGCGCCAGCAGCCTACAGGACAGCTCCTACAATGAGCAGTTCTTC; v_call: TRBV5-1; clone_size: -; d_call: -; j_call: TRBJ2-1; cdr3_length: 15
cdr3_aa: CSAQGGVGSPLHF; cdr3_nt: TGCAGTGCCCAGGGGGGGGTAGGGTCACCCCTCCACTTT; v_call: TRBV20-1; clone_size: -; d_call: TRBD1; j_call: TRBJ1-6; cdr3_length: 13
cdr3_aa: CASSSLAGVPDTQYF; cdr3_nt: TGCGCCAGCAGCTCCCTAGCGGGAGTCCCAGATACGCAGTATTTT; v_call: TRBV5-1; clone_size: -; d_call: TRBD2; j_call: TRBJ2-3; cdr3_length: 15
cdr3_aa: CASSWTSDTQYF; cdr3_nt: TGTGCCAGCAGTTGGACTTCGGATACGCAGTATTTT; v_call: TRBV12-3/TRBV12-4; clone_size: few; d_call: -; j_call: TRBJ2-3; cdr3_length: 12
cdr3_aa: CASSIRPSGITDTQYF; cdr3_nt: TGCGCCAGCAGCATTCGTCCTAGCGGGATCACAGATACGCAGTATTTT; v_call: TRBV5-1; clone_size: few; d_call: TRBD2; j_call: TRBJ2-3; cdr3_length: 16
cdr3_aa: CASSQDLTDTQYF; cdr3_nt: TGTGCCAGCAGCCAAGACCTCACAGATACGCAGTATTTT; v_call: TRBV14; clone_size: many; d_call: -; j_call: TRBJ2-3; cdr3_length: 13
cdr3_aa: CASSLNREDEYEQYF; cdr3_nt: TGCGCCAGCAGTCTCAACCGGGAGGATGAGTACGAGCAGTACTTC; v_call: TRBV5-1; clone_size: -; d_call: TRBD2; j_call: TRBJ2-7; cdr3_length: 15
cdr3_aa: CASSPVGLAGGNEQFF; cdr3_nt: TGTGCCAGCAGCCCCGTAGGGCTAGCGGGGGGCAATGAGCAGTTCTTC; v_call: TRBV27; clone_size: -; d_call: TRBD2; j_call: TRBJ2-1; cdr3_length: 16
cdr3_aa: CASSFLAGLGEQFF; cdr3_nt: TGTGCCAGCAGCTTCCTAGCGGGTTTGGGTGAGCAGTTCTTC; v_call: TRBV14; clone_size: -; d_call: TRBD2; j_call: TRBJ2-1; cdr3_length: 14
cdr3_aa: CASSQVAQLEGYTF; cdr3_nt: TGTGCCAGCAGCCAAGTAGCACAGTTAGAAGGCTACACCTTC; v_call: TRBV3-1; clone_size: -; d_call: -; j_call: TRBJ1-2; cdr3_length: 14
cdr3_aa: CASSSPPGGAVNEQFF; cdr3_nt: TGTGCCAGCAGCTCGCCCCCAGGGGGCGCTGTCAATGAGCAGTTCTTC; v_call: TRBV11-1; clone_size: -; d_call: TRBD1; j_call: TRBJ2-1; cdr3_length: 16
cdr3_aa: CASSLGLTDTQYF; cdr3_nt: TGTGCCAGCAGCTTAGGACTTACAGATACGCAGTATTTT; v_call: TRBV11-2; clone_size: many; d_call: -; j_call: TRBJ2-3; cdr3_length: 13
cdr3_aa: CASSPRAVYEQYF; cdr3_nt: TGTGCCAGCTCACCACGGGCAGTCTACGAGCAGTACTTC; v_call: TRBV18; clone_size: -; d_call: -; j_call: TRBJ2-7; cdr3_length: 13
cdr3_aa: CASGLRAWTSGFNEQYF; cdr3_nt: TGTGCTAGTGGTTTGAGGGCATGGACTAGCGGGTTCAATGAGCAGTACTTC; v_call: TRBV12-5; clone_size: -; d_call: TRBD2; j_call: TRBJ2-5; cdr3_length: 17
cdr3_aa: CASTGQVIDTQYF; cdr3_nt: TGTGCCAGTACAGGACAGGTCATTGATACGCAGTATTTT; v_call: TRBV19; clone_size: -; d_call: TRBD1; j_call: TRBJ2-3; cdr3_length: 13
cdr3_aa: CASSTRVRPYEQYF; cdr3_nt: TGTGCCAGCAGTACACGGGTGCGGCCCTACGAGCAGTACTTC; v_call: TRBV27; clone_size: few; d_call: -; j_call: TRBJ2-7; cdr3_length: 14
cdr3_aa: CASSQVIGSGDTQYF; cdr3_nt: TGTGCCAGCAGCCAGGTGATCGGGAGTGGAGATACGCAGTATTTT; v_call: TRBV3-1; clone_size: few; d_call: -; j_call: TRBJ2-3; cdr3_length: 15
cdr3_aa: CSALPPRTGPYEQYF; cdr3_nt: TGCAGTGCTCTCCCCCCCCGGACAGGACCCTACGAGCAGTACTTC; v_call: TRBV20-1; clone_size: -; d_call: TRBD1; j_call: TRBJ2-7; cdr3_length: 15
cdr3_aa: CASSQGVGVFEVQYF; cdr3_nt: TGTGCCAGCAGCCAAGGCGTCGGAGTCTTTGAGGTCCAGTACTTC; v_call: TRBV4-2; clone_size: few; d_call: -; j_call: TRBJ2-5; cdr3_length: 15
cdr3_aa: CASSPGQDPYNEQFF; cdr3_nt: TGCGCCAGCAGCCCCGGACAGGACCCTTACAATGAGCAGTTCTTC; v_call: TRBV5-1; clone_size: once; d_call: TRBD1; j_call: TRBJ2-1; cdr3_length: 15
cdr3_aa: CATAPGQGGNNEQFF; cdr3_nt: TGTGCCACCGCGCCGGGACAAGGGGGAAACAATGAGCAGTTCTTC; v_call: TRBV24-1; clone_size: once; d_call: -; j_call: TRBJ2-1; cdr3_length: 15
cdr3_aa: CASKPGGSFNEQYF; cdr3_nt: TGTGCCAGCAAACCGGGCGGGAGCTTCAACGAGCAGTACTTC; v_call: TRBV7-2; clone_size: -; d_call: TRBD2; j_call: TRBJ2-7; cdr3_length: 14
cdr3_aa: CASSDGRTSICTF; cdr3_nt: TGTGCCAGCAGTGACGGCAGAACATCTATTTGCACCTTC; v_call: TRBV6-5; clone_size: -; d_call: -; j_call: TRBJ1-2; cdr3_length: 13
cdr3_aa: CASSQHQPWTSGRAYLVYNEQYF; cdr3_nt: TGCGCCAGCAGCCAGCACCAACCCTGGACTAGCGGGAGGGCTTATCTTGTCTACAATGAGCAGTACTTC; v_call: TRBV4-1; clone_size: -; d_call: TRBD2; j_call: TRBJ2-7; cdr3_length: 23
cdr3_aa: CASSPGGHRSNTEAFF; cdr3_nt: TGCGCCAGCAGCCCGGGAGGGCATCGCTCGAACACTGAAGCTTTCTTT; v_call: TRBV10-2; clone_size: -; d_call: -; j_call: TRBJ1-1; cdr3_length: 16
cdr3_aa: CASSESIGTYNEQFF; cdr3_nt: TGTGCCAGCAGCGAGTCCATCGGCACCTACAATGAGCAGTTCTTC; v_call: TRBV7-7; clone_size: few; d_call: -; j_call: TRBJ2-1; cdr3_length: 15
cdr3_aa: CASSLTSGSHNEQFF; cdr3_nt: TGTGCCAGCAGCCTCACTAGCGGGAGCCACAATGAGCAGTTCTTC; v_call: TRBV11-2; clone_size: few; d_call: TRBD2; j_call: TRBJ2-1; cdr3_length: 15
cdr3_aa: CASSLYTLGTSGDWRETQYF; cdr3_nt: TGTGCCAGCAGTTTGTATACGCTCGGGACTAGCGGTGACTGGAGAGAGACCCAGTACTTC; v_call: TRBV6-5; clone_size: few; d_call: TRBD2; j_call: TRBJ2-5; cdr3_length: 20
cdr3_aa: CASGSSGGSTDTQYF; cdr3_nt: TGTGCTAGTGGTTCCTCCGGCGGTAGCACAGATACGCAGTATTTT; v_call: TRBV12-5; clone_size: few; d_call: -; j_call: TRBJ2-3; cdr3_length: 15
cdr3_aa: CASSFGPRYEQYF; cdr3_nt: TGTGCCAGCAGCTTTGGACCGAGATACGAGCAGTACTTC; v_call: TRBV7-3; clone_size: -; d_call: -; j_call: TRBJ2-7; cdr3_length: 13
cdr3_aa: CSARLPPPDNSYEQYF; cdr3_nt: TGCAGTGCTAGACTCCCTCCCCCGGACAACTCCTACGAGCAGTACTTC; v_call: TRBV20-1; clone_size: -; d_call: -; j_call: TRBJ2-7; cdr3_length: 16
cdr3_aa: CASSKWTSGVSSYNEQFF; cdr3_nt: TGTGCCAGCAGTAAATGGACTAGCGGGGTTAGCTCCTACAATGAGCAGTTCTTC; v_call: TRBV27; clone_size: few; d_call: TRBD2; j_call: TRBJ2-1; cdr3_length: 18
cdr3_aa: CASSLVYFHTDTQYF; cdr3_nt: TGTGCCAGCAGCTTGGTCTACTTCCACACAGATACGCAGTATTTT; v_call: TRBV7-7; clone_size: -; d_call: -; j_call: TRBJ2-3; cdr3_length: 15
cdr3_aa: CASSTDSFSYNEQFF; cdr3_nt: TGTGCCAGCAGTACGGACTCATTCTCCTACAATGAGCAGTTCTTC; v_call: TRBV2; clone_size: -; d_call: -; j_call: TRBJ2-1; cdr3_length: 15
cdr3_aa: CSARSLGGTQYF; cdr3_nt: TGCAGTGCTAGATCGCTAGGTGGTACGCAGTATTTT; v_call: TRBV20-1; clone_size: few; d_call: -; j_call: TRBJ2-3; cdr3_length: 12
cdr3_aa: CASSSSGTSGNIQYF; cdr3_nt: TGTGCCAGCAGTTCCTCCGGGACTAGCGGAAACATTCAGTACTTC; v_call: TRBV28; clone_size: -; d_call: TRBD2; j_call: TRBJ2-4; cdr3_length: 15
cdr3_aa: CASSSPGTSANNEQFF; cdr3_nt: TGTGCCAGCAGCTCACCCGGGACTAGCGCAAACAATGAGCAGTTCTTC; v_call: TRBV7-3; clone_size: -; d_call: TRBD2; j_call: TRBJ2-1; cdr3_length: 16
cdr3_aa: CSAREGPFYEQYF; cdr3_nt: TGCAGTGCTAGAGAAGGACCTTTCTACGAGCAGTACTTC; v_call: TRBV20-1; clone_size: few; d_call: -; j_call: TRBJ2-7; cdr3_length: 13
cdr3_aa: CSAGLAKNIQYF; cdr3_nt: TGCAGTGCTGGACTAGCCAAAAACATTCAGTACTTC; v_call: TRBV20-1; clone_size: once; d_call: -; j_call: TRBJ2-4; cdr3_length: 12
cdr3_aa: CASSPGTSGRLETQYF; cdr3_nt: TGTGCCAGCAGTCCCGGGACTAGCGGGAGGCTGGAGACCCAGTACTTC; v_call: TRBV28; clone_size: few; d_call: TRBD2; j_call: TRBJ2-5; cdr3_length: 16
cdr3_aa: CASSIDRGLVREQYF; cdr3_nt: TGTGCCAGCAGTATCGACAGGGGGCTAGTGAGGGAGCAGTACTTC; v_call: TRBV5-5; clone_size: few; d_call: TRBD1; j_call: TRBJ2-7; cdr3_length: 15